Below, 29 T cell receptor beta chains from the same sample are listed, as sequenced in a study of STAT3 mutations in large granular lymphocyte leukemia. Method: immunoSEQ multiplex PCR; TCRdb's copy keeps in-frame clones and lacks some. The sample consists of roughly 14,000 clones, approximately 91% of them appearing once. Their cognate antigens are unknown. Study-wide results and caveats: In T-cell large granular lymphocyte leukemia, about half of patients showed multiple immunodominant subclonotypes.

Sequencing was carried out using peripheral blood mononuclear cells. The receptors come from a woman in her forties or fifties with T-cell large granular lymphocyte leukemia. Some clones in this sample may be carry-over from other donors' samples.

This chain links TRBV29-1 with TRBJ2-3; 9 bases agree with TRBD1. The CDR3 contains 15 residues. V shed 8 bases and J 5 bases; nucleotides not matched to a gene: 14. In germline, CDR1 is SQVTM, CDR2 ANQGSEA. CDR3 in DNA: TGCAGCTCCACAGGGGGCGCGAAGGGAATAGATACGCAGTATTTT. Translated: CSSTGGAKGIDTQYF.

This clone turned up a few times. The genes are TRBV7-9 and TRBJ2-1; 8 bases are a match to TRBD2. The CDR3 has 15 amino acids. Unmatched junction bases numbered 7, after V lost 7 bases and J lost 2 bases. Germline CDR1 is SEHNR and CDR2 is FQNEAQ (reference sequence). CDR3 protein: CASILERGPYNEQFF. DNA of the CDR3: TGTGCCAGCATCCTCGAGCGGGGGCCCTACAATGAGCAGTTCTTC.

This chain joins TRBV23-1 and TRBJ2-7; possibly TRBD1 for D (6 bases). TRBV23-1 is designated an ORF whose function remains uncertain. The V gene lost 0 bases and the J gene lost 0 bases, with 21 bases spanning the gap. This CDR3 region has 19 residues. CDR3 sequence: CASSQSINRQEVVSYEQYF. CDR3 nucleotide sequence: TGCGCCAGCAGTCAATCGATTAATCGACAGGAAGTCGTCTCCTACGAGCAGTACTTC.

The chain has TRBV18 and TRBJ2-7; no reliable D call. The CDR3 spans 14 residues. V lost 5 bases and J lost 5, with 16 bases in between. CDR1 and CDR2 (germline): KGHSH, LQKENI. The CDR3 here is CASSYTGSRDEQYF. CDR3 sequence (DNA): TGTGCCAGCTCATATACTGGGTCCAGAGACGAGCAGTACTTC.

V is TRBV29-1 and J is TRBJ2-5; 7 bases line up with TRBD1. The V segment lost 5 bases and the J segment 5 bases; nucleotides outside the gene matches: 5. The CDR3 is made up of 12 amino acids. CDR1 and CDR2 from the germline V gene are SQVTM and ANQGSEA. CDR3 region: CSVTGARETQYF. The CDR3 bases are TGCAGCGTTACAGGGGCGCGGGAGACCCAGTACTTC.

The gene calls are TRBV15 and TRBJ2-7; D remains unclear. The CDR3 consists of 13 residues. V shed 0 bases and J shed 7 bases, with 10 bases lying between them. Germline CDR1 is LNHNV and CDR2 is YYDKDF (reference sequence). The CDR3 DNA follows: TGTGCCACCAGCAGAGAGGGCCGGGCGGAGCAGTACTTC. Translating it yields CATSREGRAEQYF.

V is TRBV5-4 and J is TRBJ2-2, with 8 bases that match TRBD2. CDR1 is SGHNT, CDR2 YYREEE, per germline (reference sequence). The V segment lost 4 bases and the J segment 5 bases; nucleotides outside the gene matches: 1. The CDR3 totals 13 residues. In nucleotides, the CDR3 is TGTGCCAGCAGCGGGACTAGGACCGGGGAGCTGTTTTTT. Translating it yields CASSGTRTGELFF.

This clone showed up just once. The CDR3 nucleotides are TGTGCCAGCAGCGGTGGGCGGGCGGGAGAGACCCAGTACTTC. It translates to CASSGGRAGETQYF. The rearrangement uses TRBV5-6 and TRBJ2-5, with TRBD2 as a possible D gene (5 bases). The V end lost 4 bases, the J end lost 4 bases, and 14 bases lay between the germline ends. The CDR3 runs 14 residues. Looked up from germline, CDR1 is SGHDT and CDR2 is YYEEEE.

The rearrangement links TRBV19 to TRBJ2-5; D gene ambiguous. This CDR3 comprises 13 residues. Germline values: CDR1 LNHDA, CDR2 SQIVND (reference sequence). The ends were cut back, 7 bases at V and 1 base at J, with 10 bases in the middle. The CDR3 reads CASTSRIQETQYF. Written as DNA, the CDR3 is TGTGCCAGTACAAGCAGGATCCAAGAGACCCAGTACTTC.

Note on this clone: The junction departs from the called germline gene at one end, perhaps through a read error. V and J are TRBV30 and TRBJ1-1; 7 nucleotides align to TRBD1. Germline V gene data show CDR1 as GTSNPN and CDR2 as SVGIG (reference sequence). This CDR3 contains 16 residues. CDR3 coding DNA: TGTGCCTGGAGTTCCCTAAGGAGCAGGGGGAACGCTGAAGCTTTCTTT. It yields the protein CAWSSLRSRGNAEAFF.

The chain couples TRBV7-2 to TRBJ2-5, with a possible D match to TRBD2 (7 bases). Germline loops: CDR1 SGHTA, CDR2 FQGNSA. The CDR3 contains 14 residues. Between the trimmed V and J ends, which lost 0 bases and 5 bases, there was a span of 10 bases. The CDR3, as DNA: TGTGCCAGCAGCTTAGCGGGAGGGGGGGAGACCCAGTACTTC. Translated, it gives CASSLAGGGETQYF.

V is TRBV20-1 and J is TRBJ2-7, with D perhaps TRBD2 (5 bases). V dropped 5 bases and J dropped 7 bases, with 12 bases sitting between them. Looked up from germline, CDR1 is DFQATT and CDR2 is SNEGSKA (reference sequence). The CDR3 consists of 11 residues. CDR3 sequence reads: CSASGSREQYF. The CDR3 coding sequence is TGCAGTGCTTCGGGATCTCGGGAGCAGTACTTC.

The chain carries TRBV6-5 and TRBJ1-2; TRBD1 matches 9 bases. J was trimmed by 4 bases and V by 6 bases; bases with no gene match: 6. Germline values: CDR1 MNHEY, CDR2 SVGAGI. There are 14 residues in the CDR3. The CDR3 DNA reads as TGTGCCAGCAGCCCGGGACAGGGCCTCTATGGCTACACCTTC. It yields the protein CASSPGQGLYGYTF.

The rearrangement uses TRBV5-6 and TRBJ2-3; D is ambiguous. The CDR3 loop spans 12 amino acids. V dropped 4 bases and J dropped 2 bases, with 5 bases sitting between them. CDR1 and CDR2 (germline): SGHDT, YYEEEE. CDR3 region: CASSPHTDTQYF. In nucleotides, the CDR3 is TGTGCCAGCAGCCCGCACACAGATACGCAGTATTTT.

V and J are TRBV5-1 and TRBJ2-1, with a weak D call TRBD1 (5 bases). The CDR3 runs 15 residues. CDR1 and CDR2 from the germline V gene are SGHRS and YFSETQ. V lost 4 bases and J lost 4, with 15 bases in between. CDR3 protein: CASSEGRALYNEQFF. The CDR3 DNA follows: TGCGCCAGCAGCGAAGGCAGGGCCTTATACAATGAGCAGTTCTTC. Full variable domain (missing parts from reference TRBV5-1 and TRBJ2-1): KAGVTQTPRYLIKTRGQQVTLSCSPISGHRSVSWYQQTPGQGLQFLFEYFSETQRNKGNFPGRFSGRQFSNSRSEMNVSTLELGDSALYLCASSEGRALYNEQFFGPGTRLTVL.

This rearrangement joins TRBV2 to TRBJ2-6; D is perhaps TRBD1 or TRBD2 (5 bases each). This CDR3 is built from 16 residues. V gave up 9 bases and J gave up 2 bases, with 17 bases separating them. Looked up from germline, CDR1 is SNHLY and CDR2 is FYNNEI. CDR3: CASGTGLGAGANVLTF. The DNA of the CDR3 is TGTGCCAGTGGGACCGGCCTAGGAGCTGGGGCCAACGTCCTGACTTTC.

J is TRBJ1-4 and V is TRBV28; D call uncertain. Trimming stripped 2 bases from V and 7 bases from J, with 14 bases between. The germline gives CDR1 MDHEN, CDR2 SYDVKM. This CDR3 has 15 residues. The CDR3 DNA reads TGTGCCAGCAGTTTACTTCGGACTAAGGGTGAAAAACTGTTTTTT. This encodes CASSLLRTKGEKLFF.

The V call is TRBV29-1, the J call TRBJ1-2, with a possible D match to TRBD1 (6 bases). From germline, CDR1 is SQVTM and CDR2 ANQGSEA. V was trimmed by 2 bases and J by 8 bases, leaving 12 bases between them. The CDR3 length is 12 residues. The CDR3 loop reads CSVEHRVRGYTF. The CDR3, as DNA: TGCAGCGTTGAACACAGGGTTCGCGGCTACACCTTC.

Concerning this clone: A read error may be the cause here, since a much bigger clone is one base away. CDR3 nucleotide sequence: TGTGCCAGCAGTTATGGCACAGATACGCAGTATTTT. Amino acids: CASSYGTDTQYF. This chain connects TRBV27 to TRBJ2-3; D is unresolved. The CDR3 length is 12 residues. Trimming left V 4 bases short and J 1 base short, with 3 bases between. Germline loops: CDR1 MNHEY, CDR2 SMNVEV (reference sequence).

The chain combines TRBV7-9 with TRBJ2-1, with TRBD2 matching over 9 bases. V shed 5 bases and J 6 bases; nucleotides not matched to a gene: 11. Germline V gene sequence: CDR1 SEHNR, CDR2 FQNEAQ (reference sequence). The CDR3 totals 16 residues. CDR3 bases: TGTGCCAGCAGCCACCGGTGGGTAGCGGGAGCCAATGAGCAGTTCTTC. As protein: CASSHRWVAGANEQFF.

CDR3 region: CASSQKPSYEQYF. The CDR3 DNA is TGTGCCAGCAGCCAAAAACCCTCCTACGAGCAGTACTTC. The chain combines TRBV14 with TRBJ2-7; no definite D call. CDR3 length equals 13 residues. V lost 2 bases and J lost 0, with 5 bases in between. CDR1 and CDR2 (germline): SGHDN, FVKESK.

The rearrangement uses TRBV18 and TRBJ1-5; D is undetermined. The germline CDR1 and CDR2 sequences are KGHSH and LQKENI. V was clipped by 3 bases and J by 8 bases, with 11 bases between them. This CDR3 is 13 amino acids long. DNA of the CDR3: TGTGCCAGCTCACCCCAAAGGCCGGAGCCCCAGCATTTT. Residues: CASSPQRPEPQHF.

CDR3 nucleotide sequence: TGTGCCAGCAGCTCCATTGACAGGGCCACTGAAGCTTTCTTT. It codes for CASSSIDRATEAFF. The V and J genes are TRBV5-6 and TRBJ1-1; 7 bases match TRBD1. CDR3 length: 14 amino acids. Germline values: CDR1 SGHDT, CDR2 YYEEEE. V lost 3 bases to trimming and J lost 4 bases; unmatched junction nucleotides: 6.

The chain recombines TRBV18 with TRBJ2-6, with 7 bases matching TRBD2. The CDR3 totals 13 residues. V lost 2 bases to trimming and J lost 12 bases; unmatched junction nucleotides: 4. Germline V lookup: CDR1 KGHSH, CDR2 LQKENI. The CDR3 reads CASSPGTKGVLTF. CDR3 coding DNA: TGTGCCAGCTCACCAGGGACTAAGGGCGTCCTGACTTTC.

This rearrangement joins TRBV18 to TRBJ2-1; D might be TRBD1 (5 bases). The V gene's germline CDR1 is KGHSH and CDR2 LQKENI. Trimming took off 4 bases at V and 7 bases at J, with 11 bases between the two ends. The CDR3 is 13 amino acids. CDR3 bases: TGTGCCAGCTCACGCGACAGAAGGAATGAGCAGTTCTTC. Its translation is CASSRDRRNEQFF.

CDR3 nucleotide sequence: TGCGCCAGCAGCTGGGACCACCAGTCAAACGAGCAGTACTTC. Translating it yields CASSWDHQSNEQYF. The chain links TRBV5-1 to TRBJ2-7, with D perhaps matching TRBD1 or TRBD2 (5 bases each). The CDR3 is 14 amino acids. Germline V gene lookup returns CDR1 SGHRS and CDR2 YFSETQ. V was pared by 3 bases and J by 5 bases, with 15 bases between.

This rearrangement joins TRBV4-3 to TRBJ1-1; perhaps TRBD1 as D (5 bases). The CDR3 totals 13 residues. Germline V gene sequence: CDR1 LGHNA, CDR2 YSLEER. V lost 4 bases to trimming and J lost 1 base, with 7 bases between them. The CDR3 DNA reads as TGCGCCAGCAGCCTAACAGGGAACACTGAAGCTTTCTTT. As protein: CASSLTGNTEAFF.

CDR3 in amino acids: CASSEEANYGYTF. The CDR3 bases are TGTGCCAGCAGTGAAGAGGCTAACTATGGCTACACCTTC. The chain combines TRBV2 with TRBJ1-2, with D uncertain. The germline V gene has CDR1 SNHLY and CDR2 FYNNEI. The length of the CDR3 is 13 residues. V lost 1 base to trimming and J lost 0 bases, with 3 bases between them.

The V and J genes are TRBV6-5 and TRBJ1-2, with 8 bases that match TRBD1. The CDR3 has 16 amino acids. V lost 0 bases to trimming and J lost 0 bases; unmatched junction nucleotides: 3. CDR1 is MNHEY and CDR2 is SVGAGI in the germline V gene. DNA for the CDR3: TGTGCCAGCAGTTACTCAAGGACAGGGACTAACTATGGCTACACCTTC. It yields the protein CASSYSRTGTNYGYTF.